Listed here are 32 T cell receptor beta chains from one sample, sequenced in a study of blood T cell repertoires in COVID-19. Libraries were prepared by immunoSEQ multiplex PCR; TCRdb keeps only in-frame clonotypes and omits some of them. The sample lists fewer than 75,000 clones, around 85% occurring once. Source material: peripheral blood. The receptors here all came from a man in his fifties or sixties with active COVID-19.

This chain joins TRBV5-1 and TRBJ2-5; D remains unclear. Trimming took 0 bases from V and 5 from J, leaving 11 bases between them. Germline V gives CDR1 SGHRS, CDR2 YFSETQ. This CDR3 has 14 amino acids. As DNA, the CDR3 is TGCGCCAGCAGCTTGGAGAGTAGATCCGAGACCCAGTACTTC. As protein: CASSLESRSETQYF.

The chain uses TRBV2 and TRBJ1-6, with D tentatively TRBD1 (5 bases). Germline V CDR1 and CDR2: SNHLY, FYNNEI. V lost 4 bases to trimming and J lost 7 bases, with 5 bases between them. The CDR3 contains 12 residues. CDR3 sequence reads: CASSGQNSPLHF. The CDR3 bases are TGTGCCAGCAGTGGACAGAATTCACCCCTCCACTTT. The full variable domain, with the rest looked up from reference TRBV2 and TRBJ1-6, is EPEVTQTPSHQVTQMGQEVILRCVPISNHLYFYWYRQILGQKVEFLVSFYNNEISEKSEIFDDQFSVERPDGSNFTLKIRSTKLEDSAMYFCASSGQNSPLHFGNGTRLTVT.

The chain has TRBV9 and TRBJ2-5; 7 nucleotides match TRBD2. Losses at the gene ends were 0 bases for V and 5 bases for J; bases not matched to a gene: 4. The CDR3 is 14 residues long. The germline V gene has CDR1 SGDLS and CDR2 YYNGEE. The CDR3 sequence: CASSVGPGGETQYF. In DNA form, the CDR3 reads TGTGCCAGCAGCGTAGGGCCCGGGGGGGAGACCCAGTACTTC.

V is TRBV28 and J is TRBJ1-2; 7 bases fit TRBD1. The V segment lost 7 bases and the J segment 5 bases; nucleotides outside the gene matches: 13. This CDR3 is built from 15 residues. Per germline, CDR1 MDHEN and CDR2 SYDVKM. CDR3 sequence: CASTNPGTAPYGYTF. DNA of the CDR3: TGTGCCAGCACCAACCCCGGGACAGCTCCTTATGGCTACACCTTC.

J is TRBJ2-7 and V is TRBV6-6; TRBD2 aligns across 7 bases. The J segment lost 9 bases and the V segment lost 5 bases, leaving 7 bases of the junction unmatched. Germline CDR1 is MNHNY and CDR2 is SVGAGI (reference sequence). The CDR3 runs to 12 residues. The CDR3 spells CASSGTTFVQYF. CDR3 nucleotides: TGTGCCAGCAGTGGGACTACATTTGTGCAGTACTTC.

In DNA, the CDR3 is TGTGCCAGCAGCTGGGGGGTGAGCACAGATACGCAGTATTTT. Its translation is CASSWGVSTDTQYF. The chain links TRBV7-8 to TRBJ2-3; D is perhaps TRBD2 (6 bases). CDR3 length: 14 residues. Germline V gene sequence: CDR1 SGHVS, CDR2 FQNEAQ. V lost 4 bases and J lost 0, with 8 bases in between.

The chain has TRBV20-1 and TRBJ2-1; possible D gene TRBD2, 6 bases. V was trimmed by 3 bases and J by 0 bases, leaving 15 bases between them. Germline V lookup: CDR1 DFQATT, CDR2 SNEGSKA (reference sequence). This CDR3 has 16 residues. CDR3 bases: TGCAGTGCTAGTGGTCCGGGACTCAGCTCCTACAATGAGCAGTTCTTC. Translated, it gives CSASGPGLSSYNEQFF.

This clone was counted a single time. As DNA, the CDR3 is TGTGCCAGCAGCACCCGGGACACTCCGACCTACAATGAGCAGTTCTTC. It is translated as CASSTRDTPTYNEQFF. The chain couples TRBV11-2 to TRBJ2-1; a possible D gene is TRBD1 (6 bases). The V gene's germline CDR1 is SGHAT and CDR2 FQNNGV. V lost 5 bases, J lost 2 bases, and 16 bases lay in between. The CDR3 totals 16 residues.

The chain is built from TRBV19 and TRBJ1-6, with 7 bases matching TRBD1. V trimming: 4 bases; J trimming: 8 bases; junction bases outside the gene matches: 8. Germline V gene lookup returns CDR1 LNHDA and CDR2 SQIVND (reference sequence). The CDR3 runs 15 residues. CDR3 amino acids: CASSSPGQTYSPLHF. CDR3 sequence (DNA): TGTGCCAGTAGTAGCCCGGGACAGACATATTCACCCCTCCACTTT.

The chain carries TRBV19 and TRBJ2-5; D may be TRBD2 (6 bases). The V and J ends lost 3 bases and 7 bases respectively, with 18 bases between them. Looked up from germline, CDR1 is LNHDA and CDR2 is SQIVND (reference sequence). This CDR3 region has 15 residues. This CDR3 is CASSITSWGDGTQYF. CDR3 sequence (DNA): TGTGCCAGTAGTATCACTAGCTGGGGGGATGGGACCCAGTACTTC.

V is TRBV9 and J is TRBJ2-1; D gene unclear. CDR3 length: 11 residues. Trimming shortened V by 0 bases and J by 10 bases, and 5 bases separated the two germline ends. Germline lookup yields CDR1 SGDLS and CDR2 YYNGEE. For the CDR3, the DNA is TGTGCCAGCAGCGTAGGTGAGGAGCAGTTCTTC. This encodes CASSVGEEQFF.

The rearrangement uses TRBV7-2 and TRBJ1-2; D is undetermined. There are 13 residues in the CDR3. Germline V gives CDR1 SGHTA, CDR2 FQGNSA. Trimming removed 1 base at V and 8 bases at J, with 11 bases between. The CDR3 loop reads CASSLGPTRGYTF. In DNA form, the CDR3 reads TGTGCCAGCAGCTTAGGGCCAACTAGGGGCTACACCTTC. Complete variable domain (other parts from reference TRBV7-2 and TRBJ1-2): GAGVSQSPSNKVTEKGKDVELRCDPISGHTALYWYRQSLGQGLEFLIYFQGNSAPDKSGLPSDRFSAERTGGSVSTLTIQRTQQEDSAVYLCASSLGPTRGYTFGSGTRLTVV.

The DNA for the CDR3 is TGCGCCAGCAGCGCCGGGACAGGGAAAGAGACCCAGTACTTC. It yields the protein CASSAGTGKETQYF. The chain is built from TRBV5-1 and TRBJ2-5; 9 bases match TRBD1. Germline V CDR1 and CDR2: SGHRS, YFSETQ. The CDR3 runs to 14 residues. The V and J ends lost 4 bases and 3 bases, in that order; junction bases with no gene match: 4.

The chain is built from TRBV6-4 and TRBJ1-6, with D tentatively TRBD1 (6 bases). The V end was cut by 2 bases, the J end by 10 bases, with 15 bases between. In germline, CDR1 is MRHNA, CDR2 SNTAGT. There are 15 residues in the CDR3. Written as DNA, the CDR3 is TGTGCCAGCAGTGACGGCTTACAGGGAAACTCACCCCTCCACTTT. Translating gives CASSDGLQGNSPLHF.

As DNA, the CDR3 is TGTGCCAGCAGCTCACAGGACAAGAGGAGTGGCTACACCTTC. This translates into CASSSQDKRSGYTF. The chain joins TRBV5-4 to TRBJ1-2; weak D call: TRBD1 (5 bases). The CDR3 length is 14 residues. CDR1 and CDR2 (germline): SGHNT, YYREEE (reference sequence). V dropped 3 bases and J dropped 7 bases, with 16 bases sitting between them.

This chain links TRBV28 with TRBJ1-4; D ambiguous. Germline values: CDR1 MDHEN, CDR2 SYDVKM. There are 14 residues in the CDR3. Between the trimmed V and J ends, which lost 6 bases and 0 bases, there was a span of 8 bases. CDR3 sequence reads: CASSSGSTNEKLFF. CDR3 nucleotide sequence: TGTGCCAGCAGCTCAGGTTCAACTAATGAAAAACTGTTTTTT.

The table lists this clone with a few counts. V usage is TRBV7-2 and J usage is TRBJ2-5; 9 bases are a match to TRBD2. Germline CDR1 and CDR2: SGHTA and FQGNSA. V shed 4 bases, J shed 3 bases, and the junction held 6 bases outside the gene matches. The length of the CDR3 is 15 residues. This CDR3 is CASSSDLAGKETQYF. The DNA for the CDR3 is TGTGCCAGCAGCTCTGATCTAGCGGGGAAAGAGACCCAGTACTTC.

This chain joins TRBV6-2 or TRBV6-3 and TRBJ1-1; TRBD1 matches at 7 bases. The germline gives CDR1 MNHEY, CDR2 SVGEGT. The CDR3 consists of 14 residues. V shed 2 bases, J shed 5 bases, and the junction held 5 bases outside the gene matches. CDR3 sequence (DNA): TGTGCCAGCAGTTACCCGACAGGGCGTACTGAAGCTTTCTTT. This encodes CASSYPTGRTEAFF.

The chain couples TRBV5-1 to TRBJ1-2; weak D call: TRBD1 (5 bases). The CDR3 spans 14 residues. Germline lookup yields CDR1 SGHRS and CDR2 YFSETQ. The V end lost 6 bases, the J end lost 1 base, and 13 bases lay between the germline ends. The CDR3 DNA sequence: TGCGCCAGCAAGCCGGTCGGGGGTAACTATGGCTACACCTTC. Protein sequence: CASKPVGGNYGYTF.

CDR3: CASSQERAKNYGYTF. The CDR3 coding sequence is TGTGCCAGCAGCCAAGAGCGGGCGAAAAACTATGGCTACACCTTC. The genes are TRBV4-2 and TRBJ1-2; D is unclear. The V and J ends lost 0 bases and 2 bases respectively, with 10 bases between them. This CDR3 has 15 amino acids. CDR1 and CDR2 from the germline V gene are LGHNA and YNFKEQ.

This CDR3 is CASSVGGANIQYF. The DNA of the CDR3 is TGTGCCAGCAGCGTAGGTGGGGCTAACATTCAGTACTTC. V gene TRBV9 combines with J gene TRBJ2-4, with a possible D match to TRBD1 (5 bases). V was clipped by 0 bases and J by 7 bases, with 8 bases between them. The CDR3 consists of 13 residues. Germline CDR1 reads SGDLS; CDR2 reads YYNGEE.

This chain joins TRBV29-1 and TRBJ2-5; 14 nucleotides match TRBD2. The CDR3 spans 16 residues. Germline V gives CDR1 SQVTM, CDR2 ANQGSEA. V was pared by 5 bases and J by 2 bases, with 7 bases of the junction left unmatched. The CDR3 sequence is CSVPPGLAGGQETQYF. In DNA, the CDR3 is TGCAGCGTTCCCCCCGGACTAGCGGGGGGACAAGAGACCCAGTACTTC.

CDR3 in amino acids: CASSIGGSGANVLTF. DNA for the CDR3: TGTGCCAGCAGTATAGGGGGCTCTGGGGCCAACGTCCTGACTTTC. The J gene is TRBJ2-6, the V gene TRBV11-3; weak D call: TRBD1 (6 bases). The ends were cut back, 6 bases at V and 0 bases at J, with 9 bases in the middle. This CDR3 comprises 15 residues. The V gene's germline CDR1 is SGHNT and CDR2 YENEEA.

This clone was counted a single time. The gene calls are TRBV7-2 and TRBJ1-4; no clear D gene. Trimming took 2 bases from V and 4 from J, leaving 11 bases between them. This CDR3 is 15 amino acids long. Germline values: CDR1 SGHTA, CDR2 FQGNSA. CDR3 sequence reads: CASSLRGPDNEKLFF. In DNA form, the CDR3 reads TGTGCCAGCAGCTTAAGAGGGCCCGATAATGAAAAACTGTTTTTT.

The chain combines TRBV11-3 with TRBJ2-7, with a tentative D call TRBD2 (6 bases). V lost 6 bases, J lost 0 bases, and 18 bases lay in between. This CDR3 comprises 16 residues. Germline loops: CDR1 SGHNT, CDR2 YENEEA. The DNA for the CDR3 is TGTGCCAGCAGTCGGGACTCCGTGAGAAGCTCCTACGAGCAGTACTTC. Translated: CASSRDSVRSSYEQYF.

V gene TRBV7-2 combines with J gene TRBJ2-5; D call uncertain. There are 14 residues in the CDR3. The germline V gene encodes CDR1 SGHTA and CDR2 FQGNSA. Trimming stripped 1 base from V and 4 bases from J, with 10 bases between. CDR3 protein: CASSLGAVRETQYF. In DNA form, the CDR3 reads TGTGCCAGCAGCTTAGGGGCTGTCAGAGAGACCCAGTACTTC.

This chain uses TRBV11-2 with TRBJ1-1; D is perhaps TRBD1 (5 bases). Trimming cost V 2 bases and J 1 base, with 11 bases left between them. Germline values: CDR1 SGHAT, CDR2 FQNNGV. The CDR3 is made up of 15 amino acids. The CDR3 protein is CASSLSSQGNTEAFF. For the CDR3, the DNA is TGTGCCAGCAGCTTATCCTCCCAGGGGAACACTGAAGCTTTCTTT.

The genes are TRBV5-1 and TRBJ2-3, with TRBD2 matching 8 bases. This CDR3 comprises 17 residues. From germline, CDR1 is SGHRS and CDR2 YFSETQ. J gave up 2 bases and V 3 bases, and 11 bases lay outside the gene matches. This chain's CDR3 is CASSWELRGGPTDTQYF. Here the CDR3 DNA reads TGCGCCAGCAGCTGGGAGCTCCGGGGGGGCCCCACAGATACGCAGTATTTT.

This rearrangement joins TRBV7-9 to TRBJ2-3, with TRBD2 as a possible D gene (5 bases). The CDR3 spans 16 residues. Germline CDR1 reads SEHNR; CDR2 reads FQNEAQ (reference sequence). Trimming removed 1 base at V and 5 bases at J, with 16 bases between. The CDR3 nucleotides read TGTGCCAGCAGCTTAGGTGGCGGGTCTTTAGGAGATACGCAGTATTTT. This gives the protein CASSLGGGSLGDTQYF.

This clone was detected only once. The CDR3 spells CASSTRGGLNTGELFF. For the CDR3, the DNA is TGTGCCAGCAGCACCAGGGGAGGGTTAAACACCGGGGAGCTGTTTTTT. The chain carries TRBV9 and TRBJ2-2; D possibly corresponds to TRBD2 (7 bases). This CDR3 region has 16 residues. Trimming left V 4 bases short and J 2 bases short, with 15 bases between. Germline values: CDR1 SGDLS, CDR2 YYNGEE.

The chain employs TRBV5-1 and TRBJ2-3; D ambiguous. This CDR3 has 16 residues. Trimming pared 4 bases from V and 0 bases from J, leaving 15 bases between. Germline V CDR1 and CDR2: SGHRS, YFSETQ. Here the CDR3 reads CASSPNSPRSTDTQYF. In nucleotides, the CDR3 is TGCGCCAGCAGCCCAAACTCGCCGCGGAGCACAGATACGCAGTATTTT.

For the CDR3, the DNA is TGTGCCAGCAGGCGACAGGACACTTACACCGGGGAGCTGTTTTTT. It codes for CASRRQDTYTGELFF. V usage is TRBV28 and J usage is TRBJ2-2; a weak D match, TRBD1 (6 bases). V was clipped by 6 bases and J by 3 bases, with 14 bases between them. CDR1 MDHEN and CDR2 SYDVKM come from the germline V gene. The CDR3 runs 15 residues.